These 8 T cell receptor beta chains were sequenced from one sample in a study of T cells in Graves' hyperthyroidism and ophthalmopathy. TCR beta CDR3 regions were amplified from RNA. HTBI primers were the set used in a first-round RT-PCR of the TCR CDR3. TCRdb re-derived calls from the multiplex PCR reads in MiXCR, one entry per CDR3 protein. The table has hundreds of thousands of distinct CDR3 sequences, around 19% seen once; the top ten hold over 15%. The material sequenced was blood. These receptors all stem from a woman between 45 and 65 years old with Graves' hyperthyroidism that later progressed to Graves' ophthalmopathy.

This clonotype was seen ten or more times. The chain has TRBV20-1 and TRBJ2-3; D gene ambiguous. The CDR3 spans 15 residues. Trimming left V 5 bases short and J 0 bases short, with 15 bases between. The germline gives CDR1 DFQATT, CDR2 SNEGSKA (reference sequence). CDR3 in amino acids: CSAFTGLSSTDTQYF. CDR3 coding DNA: TGCAGTGCTTTTACGGGCCTCTCTAGCACAGATACGCAGTATTTT.

This clonotype showed up just a few times. The J gene is TRBJ1-3, the V gene TRBV2; maybe TRBD1 (5 bases). Germline V CDR1 and CDR2: SNHLY, FYNNEI. Deletions cut 5 bases from V and 0 bases from J, with 17 bases between. The CDR3 consists of 17 residues. The CDR3 loop is CASSLGDAGYSGNTIYF. The CDR3, as DNA: TGTGCCAGCAGTTTGGGGGACGCGGGCTACTCTGGAAACACCATATATTTT.

This clonotype was picked up many times. The J gene is TRBJ1-6, the V gene TRBV3-1; no definite D call. Germline-derived CDR1 and CDR2 are LGHDT and YNNKEL (reference sequence). This CDR3 region has 12 residues. V lost 4 bases and J lost 7, with 5 bases in between. This CDR3 reads CASSRRNSPLHF. Here the CDR3 DNA reads TGTGCCAGCAGCCGACGCAATTCACCCCTCCACTTT. Looking up the rest from reference TRBV3-1 and TRBJ1-6 gives the full variable domain: DTAVSQTPKYLVTQMGNDKSIKCEQNLGHDTMYWYKQDSKKFLKIMFSYNNKELIINETVPNRFSPKSPDKAHLNLHINSLELGDSAVYFCASSRRNSPLHFGNGTRLTVT.

V gene TRBV6-2 or TRBV6-3 combines with J gene TRBJ1-3; D not resolved. The ends were cut back, 3 bases at V and 0 bases at J, with 9 bases in the middle. The CDR3 has 15 amino acids. Germline lookup yields CDR1 MNHEY and CDR2 SVGEGT. The CDR3 loop is CASSYQSPSGNTIYF. The CDR3 region has the DNA TGTGCCAGCAGTTATCAGAGTCCCTCTGGAAACACCATATATTTT.

The sample holds many counts of this clonotype. The chain links TRBV20-1 to TRBJ2-7; D gene ambiguous. V was cut by 1 base and J by 1 base, with 8 bases left in between. The length of the CDR3 is 13 residues. Germline CDR1 reads DFQATT; CDR2 reads SNEGSKA (reference sequence). The CDR3 DNA follows: TGCAGTGCTAGAGTACCCGGGTCCTACGAGCAGTACTTC. Translated: CSARVPGSYEQYF.

The chain combines TRBV20-1 with TRBJ2-1; 11 bases match TRBD1. The CDR3 extends over 16 amino acids. Germline V gene sequence: CDR1 DFQATT, CDR2 SNEGSKA (reference sequence). Losses at the gene ends were 0 bases for V and 5 bases for J; bases not matched to a gene: 6. The CDR3 is CSARDWGQGVNNEQFF. Here the CDR3 DNA reads TGCAGTGCTAGAGATTGGGGACAGGGGGTCAACAATGAGCAGTTCTTC.

The chain employs TRBV6-1 and TRBJ2-7; D is unresolved. V lost 7 bases and J 2 bases, leaving 15 bases between the germline ends. The length of the CDR3 is 14 residues. Germline values: CDR1 MNHNS, CDR2 SASEGT. This chain's CDR3 is CASKNLAQTYEQYF. The CDR3 region has the DNA TGTGCCAGCAAAAACCTTGCACAAACCTACGAGCAGTACTTC.

The genes are TRBV5-6 and TRBJ1-1; D is uncertain. CDR1 and CDR2 from the germline V gene are SGHDT and YYEEEE. This CDR3 is built from 13 residues. Trimming left V 2 bases short and J 2 bases short, with 7 bases between. The CDR3 nucleotides read TGTGCCAGCAGCTTCAAGGATAACACTGAAGCTTTCTTT. Its protein is CASSFKDNTEAFF.